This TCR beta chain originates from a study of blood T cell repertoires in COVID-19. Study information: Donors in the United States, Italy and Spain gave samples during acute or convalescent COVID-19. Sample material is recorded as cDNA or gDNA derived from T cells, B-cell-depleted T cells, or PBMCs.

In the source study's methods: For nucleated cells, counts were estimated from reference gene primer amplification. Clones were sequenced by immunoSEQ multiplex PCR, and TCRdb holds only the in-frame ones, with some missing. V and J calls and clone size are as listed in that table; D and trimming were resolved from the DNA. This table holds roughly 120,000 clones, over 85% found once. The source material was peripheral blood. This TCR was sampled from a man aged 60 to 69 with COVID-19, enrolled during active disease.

CDR3 coding DNA: TGTGCCAGCAGCCAACCGGGACAGGGGCAATACGAGCAGTACTTC. This sequence encodes CASSQPGQGQYEQYF. V and J are TRBV3-1 (or the pseudogene TRBV3-2) and TRBJ2-7; 10 bases match TRBD1. The CDR3 is made up of 15 amino acids. With V trimmed by 2 bases and J by 4 bases, 5 bases remained unmatched. Germline CDR1 reads LGHDT; CDR2 reads YNNKEL (reference sequence).